Below, one TCR beta chain is given with its context. Its antigen remains undetermined. Base quality data are lacking; no much larger clone is found one base away. Using the deep immunoSEQ assay, multiplex PCR amplified TCR CDR3 regions from genomic DNA. Extracted genomic DNA from each cell subset was distributed evenly across all wells of several immunoSEQ 96-well plates, and each plate was treated as a replicate. For sorted subsets, about 0.2 ug genomic DNA, equal to some 28,000 T cell genomes, was loaded into each replicate PCR. Purified libraries were measured with a Qubit 3.0 fluorometer, size-checked on a Bioanalyzer 2100, and measured again with the KAPA Library Quantification kit. A separate single-read 150-cycle Illumina NextSeq 550 flow cell was used to sequence each immunoSEQ 96-well plate. From the authors' description of their analysis: Because only junctional sequences without quality scores were contained in the immunoSEQ output, filtering matching that applied to full-length reads could not be performed. Sequences were annotated with PyIR, a Python wrapper for IgBLAST v1.9, and V/J genes and CDR3 were assigned using IMGT germline references. Any read was removed if the V/J assignment was weak (E-value above 1e-6), the CDR3 was missing, or the read contained stop codons, out-of-frame junctions, or ambiguous translated residues. V3J clonotypes were defined as sequences sharing the same inferred V gene, J gene, and CDR3 amino acid sequence. The percentage overlap between two repertoires was calculated by dividing the number of shared unique clonotypes by the size of the smaller repertoire. Richness of each repertoire was evaluated using RTK rarefaction, the Chao1 estimator, and Recon v2.1 estimates of unobserved clonotypes. For all TCRbeta clonotypes obtained by the gDNA method from a few donors, generation probabilities were computed with OLGA. TCRdb took this table from immuneACCESS and kept in-frame rearrangements with V and J called. Such tables lack part of the clones; where checked against another copy, unresolved V genes explain under half of the gap, and the rest is unexplained. From that table come the V and J calls and clone size; the DNA was used to work out D and trimming. In all, the sample holds fewer than 1.8 million clones, and approximately 98.5% of those were seen once. The leading ten clones occupy 0.36% of the sample.

This record belongs to a study of shared clonotypes between healthy human individuals (dated by TCRdb to 2018 to 2021). Study-wide context: The cohort comprised two women and three men aged 18 to 49 years. For each donor, three plates each were used for CD4 naive and CD4 memory, two plates were used for CD8 naive, and one plate was used for CD8 memory. Leukapheresis yielded between about 0.94 and 9.5 billion PBMCs per donor. To increase sequencing depth and limit assay-specific biases, different laboratories used diverse techniques to prepare libraries and sequence TCR repertoires. The study deeply sequenced blood TCR repertoires of about five healthy adults to estimate repertoire size and the extent of clonotype sharing between individuals. Overall results and qualifications from the work: Naive subsets generally had larger estimated clonotype richness than memory subsets did. Only blood was sampled, and tissue TCR repertoires likely differ from those in blood. Approximately 5% of naive CD4, 3% to 4% of naive CD8, about 2.4% of memory CD4, and about 0.4% of memory CD8 clonotypes were shared across several donors. The genetic and exposure-history diversity represented was limited by the small number of donors. Compared with non-shared clonotypes, clonotypes shared by all four sorted-subset donors had higher generation probabilities. Incomplete sequencing was indicated by rarefaction of sorted-subset datasets, despite the large sequencing depth. Pairwise subsampling led to the expectation that sequencing depth would affect the degree of clonotype sharing among donors.

Healthy HIV-negative adults with no recently reported acute infections or vaccinations were included as donors. All donors were Caucasian adults living in Nashville, Tennessee, USA. Magnetic negative selection was used to enrich CD4+ T cells, after which naive cells were positively selected on CD45RA and the negative fraction became the memory subset. Blood was obtained by leukapheresis, after which PBMCs were separated by Ficoll-Histopaque density gradient centrifugation and cryopreserved in liquid nitrogen vapor phase. Analytical flow cytometry was used to check the purity and quantity of every magnetically sorted T cell population. Genomic DNA was isolated from every sorted fraction and measured by UV absorbance on a Nanodrop 2000c. CDR3 length: 15 amino acids, cysteine to phenylalanine. Only the CDR3 DNA stays, 45 bases, in frame from base 1. At the junction V is shortened by 4 bases and J by 0 bases, with 10 bases in between. The germline V gene provides CDR1 SNHLY and CDR2 FYNNEI.

The sequence joins TRBV2 to TRBJ1-3, with TRBD1 as a weak D call on 6 bases. Specimen: naive CD4+ T cells sorted from blood. Read against the paper, the sample's cell subset or site label means: CD45RA+ positively selected. The clonotype originates from a man aged 25-45 years in good health. CDR3 region: CASSGQESSGNTIYF. In nucleotides, the sequence is TGTGCCAGCAGTGGACAGGAGAGCTCTGGAAACACCATATATTTT.